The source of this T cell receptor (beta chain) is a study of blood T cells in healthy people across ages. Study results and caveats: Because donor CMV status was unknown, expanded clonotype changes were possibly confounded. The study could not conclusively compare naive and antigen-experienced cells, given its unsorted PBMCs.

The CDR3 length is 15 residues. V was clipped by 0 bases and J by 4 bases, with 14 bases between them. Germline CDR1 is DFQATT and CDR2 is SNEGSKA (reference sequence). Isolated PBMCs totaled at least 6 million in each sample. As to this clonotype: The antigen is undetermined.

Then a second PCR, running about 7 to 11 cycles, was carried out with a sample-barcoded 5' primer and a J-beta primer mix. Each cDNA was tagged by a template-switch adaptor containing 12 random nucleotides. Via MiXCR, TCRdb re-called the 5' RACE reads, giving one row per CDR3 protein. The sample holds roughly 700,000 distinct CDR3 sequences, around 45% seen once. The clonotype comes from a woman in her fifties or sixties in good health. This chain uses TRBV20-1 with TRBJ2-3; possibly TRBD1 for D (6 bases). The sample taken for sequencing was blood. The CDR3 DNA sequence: TGCAGTGCTAGAGAGCAGGGGATAAGCGCAGATACGCAGTATTTT. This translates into CSAREQGISADTQYF.